What follows are 22 T cell receptor beta chains derived from one specimen sequenced in a study of blood T cell repertoires in COVID-19. Clones were sequenced by immunoSEQ multiplex PCR, and TCRdb holds only the in-frame ones, with some missing. The data show around 40,000 clones, about four fifths seen once. The sequenced sample consisted of peripheral blood. These receptors were obtained from a man aged 65 to 79 with acute or convalescent COVID-19.

The chain has TRBV19 and TRBJ2-3; perhaps TRBD1 as D (6 bases). CDR1 and CDR2 (germline): LNHDA, SQIVND (reference sequence). Trimming took off 4 bases at V and 2 bases at J, with 10 bases between the two ends. The CDR3 loop spans 14 amino acids. The CDR3 protein is CASSTGDPTDTQYF. The CDR3 DNA sequence: TGTGCCAGTAGTACAGGGGACCCCACAGATACGCAGTATTTT.

This clone was recorded once. The chain joins TRBV28 to TRBJ2-7; 13 positions match TRBD2. Trimming removed 8 bases from V and 3 bases from J; junction bases left unmatched: 4. Per the germline V gene, CDR1 is MDHEN and CDR2 is SYDVKM. The CDR3 consists of 14 residues. The CDR3 region is CASLRTSGSYEQYF. In nucleotides, the CDR3 is TGTGCCAGCCTCAGGACTAGCGGGAGCTACGAGCAGTACTTC.

This chain joins TRBV7-3 and TRBJ1-2, with a tentative D call TRBD1 (5 bases). Trimming took 5 bases from V and 4 from J, leaving 14 bases between them. This CDR3 spans 14 amino acids. The germline gives CDR1 SGHTA, CDR2 FQGTGA. CDR3: CASSPGGGVYGYTF. The CDR3 nucleotides are TGTGCCAGCAGCCCCGGGGGGGGAGTCTATGGCTACACCTTC.

This clone was found a few times. The chain has TRBV4-2 and TRBJ2-5; the match to TRBD2 covers 8 bases. Germline-derived CDR1 and CDR2 are LGHNA and YNFKEQ. There are 16 residues in the CDR3. The V segment lost 1 base and the J segment 5 bases; nucleotides outside the gene matches: 9. The CDR3 loop is CASSQAATSGGETQYF. CDR3 DNA sequence: TGTGCCAGCAGCCAAGCTGCAACTAGCGGTGGTGAGACCCAGTACTTC.

V is TRBV6-5 and J is TRBJ2-6, with a weak D call TRBD2 (6 bases). Germline V CDR1 and CDR2: MNHEY, SVGAGI. Trimming shortened V by 8 bases and J by 4 bases, and 15 bases separated the two germline ends. The CDR3 runs 15 residues. In DNA form, the CDR3 reads TGTGCCAGCGGGTCTTGGGGGGTAGGGGCCAACGTCCTGACTTTC. It is translated as CASGSWGVGANVLTF.

CDR3 sequence: CASSLYTVQETQYF. The CDR3 DNA reads TGTGCCAGCAGCTTATACACAGTCCAAGAGACCCAGTACTTC. The chain joins TRBV7-9 to TRBJ2-5; D is undetermined. V was cut by 2 bases and J by 1 base, with 8 bases left in between. This CDR3 has 14 amino acids. Germline values: CDR1 SEHNR, CDR2 FQNEAQ (reference sequence).

The rearrangement joins TRBV7-2 to TRBJ2-4, with TRBD1 matching 9 bases. J was trimmed by 7 bases and V by 3 bases; bases with no gene match: 4. The length of the CDR3 is 14 residues. Looked up from germline, CDR1 is SGHTA and CDR2 is FQGNSA. CDR3 amino acids: CASSLGQGWNIQYF. CDR3 bases: TGTGCCAGCAGCTTGGGACAGGGATGGAACATTCAGTACTTC.

The count of this clone is one. The rearrangement uses TRBV5-1 and TRBJ1-3; D unresolved. The germline V gene has CDR1 SGHRS and CDR2 YFSETQ. V shed 2 bases and J shed 0 bases, with 12 bases lying between them. This CDR3 is built from 16 residues. Here the CDR3 DNA reads TGCGCCAGCAGCTTAGCGCAGTCCACCTCTGGAAACACCATATATTTT. Protein product: CASSLAQSTSGNTIYF.

This clone has just one count. The V call is TRBV28, the J call TRBJ1-5; perhaps TRBD1 as D (6 bases). The CDR3 runs to 15 residues. V was clipped by 6 bases and J by 2 bases, with 14 bases between them. The V gene's germline CDR1 is MDHEN and CDR2 SYDVKM. The chain's CDR3 is CASRIQGGGNQPQHF. The CDR3 DNA is TGTGCCAGCAGGATACAGGGTGGGGGCAATCAGCCCCAGCATTTT.

The rearrangement links TRBV29-1 to TRBJ1-1, with a possible D match to TRBD1 (6 bases). The V gene's germline CDR1 is SQVTM and CDR2 ANQGSEA. Trimming pared 7 bases from V and 3 bases from J, leaving 24 bases between. The CDR3 is 16 amino acids. Here the CDR3 reads CSADTGWADSDTEAFF. Here the CDR3 DNA reads TGCAGCGCCGATACTGGTTGGGCGGACAGCGACACTGAAGCTTTCTTT.

The gene calls are TRBV4-3 and TRBJ2-3; a possible D gene is TRBD1 (6 bases). Germline values: CDR1 LGHNA, CDR2 YSLEER. This CDR3 region has 14 residues. Trimming left V 4 bases short and J 1 base short, with 9 bases between. CDR3 in amino acids: CASSLGHGTDTQYF. CDR3 nucleotides: TGCGCCAGCAGCCTGGGACACGGCACAGATACGCAGTATTTT.

The chain carries TRBV5-1 and TRBJ2-3, with 16 bases aligning to TRBD2. Germline CDR1 SGHRS, CDR2 YFSETQ. The J segment lost 4 bases and the V segment lost 4 bases, leaving 9 bases of the junction unmatched. This CDR3 has 18 amino acids. Here the CDR3 DNA reads TGCGCCAGCAGCCCCGGGACTAGCGGGAGGGCCATCGCAGATACGCAGTATTTT. Protein sequence: CASSPGTSGRAIADTQYF.

The chain recombines TRBV4-2 with TRBJ1-2, with a possible D match to TRBD1 (6 bases). Trimming pared 0 bases from V and 3 bases from J, leaving 20 bases between. The germline gives CDR1 LGHNA, CDR2 YNFKEQ. The CDR3 totals 18 residues. The CDR3 coding sequence is TGTGCCAGCAGCCAAGAAAGGTTGGACGCGGGGGGCGACTATGGCTACACCTTC. It specifies CASSQERLDAGGDYGYTF.

CDR3 amino acids: CASSARTVDIQYF. Written as DNA, the CDR3 is TGTGCCAGTAGTGCTAGAACGGTGGACATTCAGTACTTC. The chain uses TRBV19 and TRBJ2-4; no firm D call. The length of the CDR3 is 13 residues. Germline CDR1 is LNHDA and CDR2 is SQIVND (reference sequence). The V and J ends lost 5 bases and 8 bases respectively, with 13 bases between them.

This chain joins TRBV6-2 or TRBV6-3 and TRBJ2-2; 9 bases match TRBD2. This CDR3 is 15 amino acids long. In germline, CDR1 is MNHEY, CDR2 SVGEGT. With 6 bases clipped from V and 5 bases from J, the junction kept 7 bases outside the gene matches. CDR3 sequence: CASSLAGGATGELFF. The CDR3 nucleotides read TGTGCCAGCAGCCTGGCGGGGGGGGCGACCGGGGAGCTGTTTTTT.

J is TRBJ2-1 and V is TRBV19; D is undetermined. V shed 2 bases and J shed 3 bases, with 2 bases lying between them. CDR1 is LNHDA and CDR2 is SQIVND in the germline V gene (reference sequence). The CDR3 extends over 12 amino acids. CDR3 nucleotide sequence: TGTGCCAGTAGTATACTCTACAATGAGCAGTTCTTC. It specifies CASSILYNEQFF. Combining the CDR3 with reference TRBV19 and TRBJ2-1 gives the whole variable domain DGGITQSPKYLFRKEGQNVTLSCEQNLNHDAMYWYRQDPGQGLRLIYYSQIVNDFQKGDIAEGYSVSREKKESFPLTVTSAQKNPTAFYLCASSILYNEQFFGPGTRLTVL.

The chain combines TRBV25-1 with TRBJ2-1; 8 nucleotides line up with TRBD2. This CDR3 contains 14 residues. V trimming: 11 bases; J trimming: 4 bases; junction bases outside the gene matches: 10. Germline V lookup: CDR1 MGHDK, CDR2 SYGVNS. The DNA of the CDR3 is TGTGCCTCCGGGGGGGAGGAGACTTACAATGAGCAGTTCTTC. It codes for CASGGEETYNEQFF. The entire variable domain, with the rest obtained from reference TRBV25-1 and TRBJ2-1, is as follows: EADIYQTPRYLVIGTGKKITLECSQTMGHDKMYWYQQDPGMELHLIHYSYGVNSTEKGDLSSESTVSRIRTEHFPLTLESARPSHTSQYLCASGGEETYNEQFFGPGTRLTVL.

V gene TRBV9 combines with J gene TRBJ2-5; TRBD2 aligns across 10 bases. This CDR3 has 15 amino acids. The ends lost 5 bases at V and 5 bases at J; junction bases unmatched: 9. Germline-derived CDR1 and CDR2 are SGDLS and YYNGEE. The CDR3 DNA sequence: TGTGCCAGCAGTAACAGCGGGAGGGCCTGGGAGACCCAGTACTTC. Its translation is CASSNSGRAWETQYF. Complete variable domain (other parts from reference TRBV9 and TRBJ2-5): DSGVTQTPKHLITATGQRVTLRCSPRSGDLSVYWYQQSLDQGLQFLIQYYNGEERAKGNILERFSAQQFPDLHSELNLSSLELGDSALYFCASSNSGRAWETQYFGPGTRLLVL.

V gene TRBV29-1 combines with J gene TRBJ1-1; possibly TRBD1 for D (5 bases). Trimming removed 3 bases from V and 5 bases from J, with 16 bases in between. CDR1 and CDR2 (germline): SQVTM, ANQGSEA. The CDR3 is made up of 14 amino acids. The CDR3 loop is CSVETDGGGTEAFF. CDR3 sequence (DNA): TGCAGCGTTGAGACCGACGGGGGAGGGACTGAAGCTTTCTTT.

The chain combines TRBV25-1 with TRBJ1-2; D is undetermined. V shed 1 base and J shed 6 bases, with 15 bases lying between them. Germline-derived CDR1 and CDR2 are MGHDK and SYGVNS. The CDR3 has 15 amino acids. The CDR3 DNA is TGTGCCAGCAGTGAATCATTGACAAGGAGGGATGGCTACACCTTC. Its protein is CASSESLTRRDGYTF.

The table lists this clone with a few counts. The rearrangement links TRBV7-8 to TRBJ1-3; D is uncertain. Per germline, CDR1 SGHVS and CDR2 FQNEAQ. Trimming stripped 1 base from V and 0 bases from J, with 7 bases between. The CDR3 loop spans 15 amino acids. The CDR3 loop is CASSLGLSSGNTIYF. In DNA form, the CDR3 reads TGTGCCAGCAGCTTAGGACTTAGCTCTGGAAACACCATATATTTT.

There are a few counts of this clone. The chain combines TRBV5-6 with TRBJ1-1, with 10 bases aligning to TRBD1. In germline, CDR1 is SGHDT, CDR2 YYEEEE. Losses at the gene ends were 0 bases for V and 4 bases for J; bases not matched to a gene: 6. The CDR3 runs to 16 residues. CDR3 in amino acids: CASSLGDRGRGTEAFF. Here the CDR3 DNA reads TGTGCCAGCAGCTTGGGGGACAGGGGACGTGGCACTGAAGCTTTCTTT.